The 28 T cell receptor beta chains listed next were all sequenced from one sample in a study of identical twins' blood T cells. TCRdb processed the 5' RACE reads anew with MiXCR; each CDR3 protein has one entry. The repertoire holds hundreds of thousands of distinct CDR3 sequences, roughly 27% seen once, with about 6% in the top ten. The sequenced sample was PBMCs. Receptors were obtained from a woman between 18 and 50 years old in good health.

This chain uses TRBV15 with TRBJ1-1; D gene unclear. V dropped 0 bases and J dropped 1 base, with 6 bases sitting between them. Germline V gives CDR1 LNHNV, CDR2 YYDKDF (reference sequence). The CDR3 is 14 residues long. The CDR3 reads CATSRDRQNTEAFF. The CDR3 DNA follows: TGTGCCACCAGCAGAGATCGGCAGAACACTGAAGCTTTCTTT.

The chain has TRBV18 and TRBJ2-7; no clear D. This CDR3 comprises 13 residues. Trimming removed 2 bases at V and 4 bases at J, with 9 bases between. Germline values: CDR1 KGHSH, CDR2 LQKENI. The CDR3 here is CASSPAADYEQYF. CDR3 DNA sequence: TGTGCCAGCTCACCAGCAGCCGATTACGAGCAGTACTTC.

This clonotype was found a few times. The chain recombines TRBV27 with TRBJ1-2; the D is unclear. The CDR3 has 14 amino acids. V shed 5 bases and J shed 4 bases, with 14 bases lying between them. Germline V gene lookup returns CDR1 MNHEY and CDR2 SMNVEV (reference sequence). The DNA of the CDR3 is TGTGCCAGCAGTCCAGCGGTTCGGTTCTATGGCTACACCTTC. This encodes CASSPAVRFYGYTF.

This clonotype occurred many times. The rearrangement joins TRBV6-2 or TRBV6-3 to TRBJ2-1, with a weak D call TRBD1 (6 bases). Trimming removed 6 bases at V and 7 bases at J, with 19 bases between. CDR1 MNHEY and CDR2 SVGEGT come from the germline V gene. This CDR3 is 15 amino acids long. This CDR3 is CASSQGTSESNEQFF. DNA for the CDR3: TGTGCCAGCAGCCAGGGGACCAGCGAGAGTAATGAGCAGTTCTTC.

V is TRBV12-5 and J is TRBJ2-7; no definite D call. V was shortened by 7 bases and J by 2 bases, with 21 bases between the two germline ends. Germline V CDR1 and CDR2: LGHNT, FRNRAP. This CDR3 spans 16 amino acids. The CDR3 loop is CASVNEGLGRTYEQYF. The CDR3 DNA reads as TGTGCTAGTGTTAATGAAGGTTTGGGCAGAACCTACGAGCAGTACTTC. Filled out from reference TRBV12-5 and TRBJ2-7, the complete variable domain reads DARVTQTPRHKVTEMGQEVTMRCQPILGHNTVFWYRQTMMQGLELLAYFRNRAPLDDSGMPKDRFSAEMPDATLATLKIQPSEPRDSAVYFCASVNEGLGRTYEQYFGPGTRLTVT.

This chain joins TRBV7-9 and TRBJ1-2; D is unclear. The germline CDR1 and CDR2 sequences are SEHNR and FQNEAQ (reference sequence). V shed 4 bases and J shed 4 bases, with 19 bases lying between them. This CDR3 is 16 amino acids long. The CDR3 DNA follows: TGTGCCAGCAGCTCGTTGGCAGTACGGTTCCTCTATGGCTACACCTTC. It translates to CASSSLAVRFLYGYTF.

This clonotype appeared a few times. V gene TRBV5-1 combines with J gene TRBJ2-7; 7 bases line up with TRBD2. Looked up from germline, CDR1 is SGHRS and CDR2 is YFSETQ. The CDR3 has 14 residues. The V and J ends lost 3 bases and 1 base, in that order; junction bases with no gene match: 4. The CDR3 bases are TGCGCCAGCAGCTCAGCTAGCGGATCCTACGAGCAGTACTTC. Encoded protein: CASSSASGSYEQYF.

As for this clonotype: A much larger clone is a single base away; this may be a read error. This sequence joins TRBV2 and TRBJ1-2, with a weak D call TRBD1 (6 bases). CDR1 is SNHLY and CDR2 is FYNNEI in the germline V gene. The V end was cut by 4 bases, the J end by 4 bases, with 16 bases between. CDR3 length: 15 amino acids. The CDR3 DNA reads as TGTGCCAGCAGTGTTACAGGGCGGGCTAGCTATGGCTACACCTTC. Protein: CASSVTGRASYGYTF. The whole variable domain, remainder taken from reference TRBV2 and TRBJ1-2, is EPEVTQTPSHQVTQMGQEVILRCVPISNHLYFYWYRQILGQKVEFLVSFYNNEISEKSEIFDDQFSVERPDGSNFTLKIRSTKLEDSAMYFCASSVTGRASYGYTFGSGTRLTVV.

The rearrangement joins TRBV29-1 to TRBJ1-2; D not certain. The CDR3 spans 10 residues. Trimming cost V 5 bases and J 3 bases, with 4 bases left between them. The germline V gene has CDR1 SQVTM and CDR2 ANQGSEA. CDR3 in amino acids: CSVLHYGYTF. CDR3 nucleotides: TGCAGCGTTCTTCACTATGGCTACACCTTC.

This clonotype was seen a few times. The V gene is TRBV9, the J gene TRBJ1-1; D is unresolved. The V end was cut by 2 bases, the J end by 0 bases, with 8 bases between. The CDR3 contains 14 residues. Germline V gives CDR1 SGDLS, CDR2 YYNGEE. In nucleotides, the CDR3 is TGTGCCAGCAGCGTCCAGGAATTGAACACTGAAGCTTTCTTT. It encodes CASSVQELNTEAFF.

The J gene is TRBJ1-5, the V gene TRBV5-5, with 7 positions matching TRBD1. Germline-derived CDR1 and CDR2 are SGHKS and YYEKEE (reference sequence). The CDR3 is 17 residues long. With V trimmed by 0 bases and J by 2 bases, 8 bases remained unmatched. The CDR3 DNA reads TGTGCCAGCAGCTTGGGGCTAGCCGGGACAGGCAATCAGCCCCAGCATTTT. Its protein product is CASSLGLAGTGNQPQHF.

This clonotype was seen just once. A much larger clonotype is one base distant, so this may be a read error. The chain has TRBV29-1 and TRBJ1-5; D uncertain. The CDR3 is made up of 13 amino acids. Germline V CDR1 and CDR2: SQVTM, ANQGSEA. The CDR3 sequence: CGVKASYNQPQHF. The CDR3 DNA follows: TGCGGCGTTAAGGCCAGTTACAATCAGCCCCAGCATTTT.

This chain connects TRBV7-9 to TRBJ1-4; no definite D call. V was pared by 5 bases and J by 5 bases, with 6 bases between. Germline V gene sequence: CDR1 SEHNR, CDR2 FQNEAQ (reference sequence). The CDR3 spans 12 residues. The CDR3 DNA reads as TGTGCCAGCAGCACCGCGAATGAAAAACTGTTTTTT. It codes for CASSTANEKLFF.

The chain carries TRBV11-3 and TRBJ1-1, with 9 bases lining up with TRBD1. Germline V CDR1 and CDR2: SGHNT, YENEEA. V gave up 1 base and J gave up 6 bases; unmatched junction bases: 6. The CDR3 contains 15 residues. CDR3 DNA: TGTGCCAGCAGCTTAGGGACAGGGGATTTAGCTGAAGCTTTCTTT. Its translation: CASSLGTGDLAEAFF.

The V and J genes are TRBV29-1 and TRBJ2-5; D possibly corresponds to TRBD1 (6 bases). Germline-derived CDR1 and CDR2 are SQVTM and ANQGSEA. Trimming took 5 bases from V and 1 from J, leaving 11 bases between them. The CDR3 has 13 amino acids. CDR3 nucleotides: TGCAGCGTTACAGGGCTATTCCAAGAGACCCAGTACTTC. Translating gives CSVTGLFQETQYF.

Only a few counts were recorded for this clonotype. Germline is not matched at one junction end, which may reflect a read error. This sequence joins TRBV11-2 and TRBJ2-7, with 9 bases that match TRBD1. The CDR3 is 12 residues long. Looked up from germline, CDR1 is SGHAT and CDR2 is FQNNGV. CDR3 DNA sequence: TGTGCCAGCAGCTTATGGGGGACAGGGTTAATCTTC. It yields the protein CASSLWGTGLIF.

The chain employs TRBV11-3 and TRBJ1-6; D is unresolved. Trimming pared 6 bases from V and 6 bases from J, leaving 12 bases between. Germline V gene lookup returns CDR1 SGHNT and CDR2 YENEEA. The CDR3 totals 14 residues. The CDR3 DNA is TGTGCCAGCAGTTCTATAGGGTCTAATTCACCCCTCCACTTT. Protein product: CASSSIGSNSPLHF.

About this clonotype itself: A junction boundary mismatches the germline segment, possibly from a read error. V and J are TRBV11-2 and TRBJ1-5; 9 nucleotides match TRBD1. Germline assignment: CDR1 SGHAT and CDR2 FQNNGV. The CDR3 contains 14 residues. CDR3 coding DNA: TGTGCCAGCAGCGGGGACAGGGATTCTCAGCTCCAGCATTTT. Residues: CASSGDRDSQLQHF.

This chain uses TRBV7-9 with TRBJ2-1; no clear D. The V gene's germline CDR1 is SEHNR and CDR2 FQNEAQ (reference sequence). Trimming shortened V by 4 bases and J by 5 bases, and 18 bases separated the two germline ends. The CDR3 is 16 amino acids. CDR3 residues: CASSSYDGPSDNEQFF. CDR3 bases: TGTGCCAGCAGCTCCTACGACGGACCTTCCGACAATGAGCAGTTCTTC.

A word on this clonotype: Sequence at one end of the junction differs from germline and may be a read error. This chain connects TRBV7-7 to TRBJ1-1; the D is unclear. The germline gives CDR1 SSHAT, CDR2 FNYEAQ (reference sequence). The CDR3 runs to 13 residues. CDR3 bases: TGTGCCAGCAGCTTAACAGCGAACACTGAAGCTCTCTTT. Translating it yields CASSLTANTEALF.

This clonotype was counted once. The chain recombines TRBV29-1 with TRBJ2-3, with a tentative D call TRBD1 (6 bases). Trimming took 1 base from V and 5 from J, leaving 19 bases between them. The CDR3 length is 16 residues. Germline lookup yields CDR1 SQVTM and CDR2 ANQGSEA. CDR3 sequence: CSVEGTQGERRDTQYF. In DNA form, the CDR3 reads TGCAGCGTTGAAGGTACACAGGGAGAACGACGAGATACGCAGTATTTT.

CDR3 protein: CASSWGDYGYTF. The CDR3 nucleotides are TGTGCCAGCAGTTGGGGAGACTATGGCTACACCTTC. This rearrangement joins TRBV6-2 or TRBV6-3 to TRBJ1-2; no clear D. Germline lookup yields CDR1 MNHEY and CDR2 SVGEGT. V lost 4 bases and J lost 3, with 6 bases in between. The CDR3 extends over 12 amino acids.

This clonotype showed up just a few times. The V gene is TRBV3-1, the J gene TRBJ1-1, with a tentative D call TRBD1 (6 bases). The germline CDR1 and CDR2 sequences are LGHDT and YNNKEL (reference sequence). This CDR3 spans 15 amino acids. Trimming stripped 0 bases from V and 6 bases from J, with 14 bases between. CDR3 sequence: CASSQDGYRVPEAFF. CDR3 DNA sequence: TGTGCCAGCAGCCAAGATGGGTACAGGGTACCTGAAGCTTTCTTT.

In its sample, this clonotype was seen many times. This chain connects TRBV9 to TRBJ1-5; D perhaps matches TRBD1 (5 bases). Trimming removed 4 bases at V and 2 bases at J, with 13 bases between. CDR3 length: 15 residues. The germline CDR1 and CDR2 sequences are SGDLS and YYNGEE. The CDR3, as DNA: TGTGCCAGCAGCCTTGGGGCAGGAGGCAATCAGCCCCAGCATTTT. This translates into CASSLGAGGNQPQHF.

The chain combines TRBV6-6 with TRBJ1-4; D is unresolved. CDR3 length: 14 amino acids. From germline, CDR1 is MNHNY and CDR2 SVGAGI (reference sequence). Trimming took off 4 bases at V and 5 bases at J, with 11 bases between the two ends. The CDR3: CASSSARTNEKLFF. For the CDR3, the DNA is TGTGCCAGCAGTTCCGCCAGAACAAATGAAAAACTGTTTTTT.

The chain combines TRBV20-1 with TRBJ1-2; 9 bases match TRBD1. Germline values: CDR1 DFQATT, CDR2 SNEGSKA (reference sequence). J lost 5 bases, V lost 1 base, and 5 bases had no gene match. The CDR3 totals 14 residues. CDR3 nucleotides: TGCAGTGCTAGAGGGACAGGGGTGAATTATGGCTACACCTTC. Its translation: CSARGTGVNYGYTF.

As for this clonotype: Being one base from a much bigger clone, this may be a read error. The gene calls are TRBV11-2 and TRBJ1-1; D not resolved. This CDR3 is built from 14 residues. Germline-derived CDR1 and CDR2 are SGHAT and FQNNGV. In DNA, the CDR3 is TGTGCCAGCAGATTAGGAGTGTGGACGCCTGAAGCTTTCTTT. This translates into CASRLGVWTPEAFF.

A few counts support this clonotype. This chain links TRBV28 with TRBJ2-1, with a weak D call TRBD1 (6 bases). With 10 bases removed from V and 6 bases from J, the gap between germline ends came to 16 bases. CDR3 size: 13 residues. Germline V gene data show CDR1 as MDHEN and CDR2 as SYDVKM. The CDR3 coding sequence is TGTGCCACCTACAGGGTCTCGGTCAATGAGCAGTTCTTC. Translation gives CATYRVSVNEQFF.